This is a list of T cell receptor beta chains from one sample in a study of OX40 agonist ivuxolimab in advanced cancers. Only in-frame clones appear in the TCRdb table, and some are missing; sequencing was by immunoSEQ multiplex PCR. The sample records 85,000 to 100,000 clones, more than 80% being singletons. Source: CD4+ or CD8+ T cells sorted from blood, taken in a trial of the OX40 agonist ivuxolimab. These receptors all stem from an adult with an advanced solid tumor such as melanoma, head and neck, liver or kidney cancer. Each CDR3 is given with its conserved first and last residue. A D gene is named only where the DNA matches it firmly. Where a row states a size, it is once, few, many or the class of an expanded clone; other rows omit it.

V: TRBV28
J: TRBJ2-7
size: -
D: TRBD1
DNA: TGTGCCAGCAGTCCCCACAGGGGTGACTCCTACGAGCAGTACTTC
CDR3: CASSPHRGDSYEQYF

V: TRBV11-2
J: TRBJ1-6
size: -
D: -
DNA: TGTGCCAGCAGCTTAGAGTTGGGAGGGTTCAGGAAGAATTCACCCCTCCACTTT
CDR3: CASSLELGGFRKNSPLHF

V: TRBV19
J: TRBJ1-4
size: -
D: TRBD1
DNA: TGTGCCAGTAGTATCCGGATACGACAGGGAACTAATGAAAAACTGTTTTTT
CDR3: CASSIRIRQGTNEKLFF

V: TRBV29-1
J: TRBJ2-1
size: -
D: -
DNA: TGCAGCGCCCGGGGAATTACAGGGTACGGGAGATCTAATTTAGGGCAGTTCTTC
CDR3: CSARGITGYGRSNLGQFF

V: TRBV28
J: TRBJ2-7
size: -
D: -
DNA: TGTGCCAGCAGAGGGACTGGGAATTCCTACGAGCAGTACTTC
CDR3: CASRGTGNSYEQYF

V: TRBV7-6
J: TRBJ1-6
size: -
D: -
DNA: TGTGCCAGCAGCCTTAGGGGGGCGGAATCACCCCTCCACTTT
CDR3: CASSLRGAESPLHF

V: TRBV7-2
J: TRBJ2-7
size: -
D: -
DNA: TGTGCCAGCAGCTTAGTAGACGGCCCCGTAGTTTACGAGCAGTACTTC
CDR3: CASSLVDGPVVYEQYF

V: TRBV19
J: TRBJ2-2
size: -
D: -
DNA: TGTGCCAGTGTCGGACGGTTACGCGGCGGTAGTGCGAACACCGGGGAGCTGTTTTTT
CDR3: CASVGRLRGGSANTGELFF

V: TRBV7-8
J: TRBJ2-1
size: -
D: -
DNA: TGTGCCAGCAGCTTATCCCCCGGTGAGCAGTTCTTC
CDR3: CASSLSPGEQFF

V: TRBV6-5
J: TRBJ1-5
size: -
D: -
DNA: TGTGCCAGCCAGCCTACGGGGGGGGGCAATCAGCCCCAGCATTTT
CDR3: CASQPTGGGNQPQHF

V: TRBV7-9
J: TRBJ1-1
size: few
D: -
DNA: TGTGCCAGCAGCTTCGCGATAGAAGCTTTCTTT
CDR3: CASSFAIEAFF

V: TRBV28
J: TRBJ1-3
size: -
D: TRBD1
DNA: TGTGCCACCGCGGAATTGGGACAGGGGGACACCATATATTTT
CDR3: CATAELGQGDTIYF

V: TRBV6-1
J: TRBJ2-2
size: -
D: TRBD1
DNA: TGTGCCAGCAGGGCCCGGACAGGGACCGGGGAGCTGTTTTTT
CDR3: CASRARTGTGELFF

V: TRBV13
J: TRBJ2-2
size: -
D: -
DNA: TGTGCCAGCAGCTTAGGGCAGCCCGTTGTCACCGGGGAGCTGTTTTTT
CDR3: CASSLGQPVVTGELFF

V: TRBV11-3
J: TRBJ2-7
size: -
D: TRBD1
DNA: TGTGCCAGCAGCTTAGCCGGGACAGGGGGCTACGAGCAGTACTTC
CDR3: CASSLAGTGGYEQYF

V: TRBV28
J: TRBJ2-3
size: -
D: -
DNA: TGTGCCAGCAGTTTATATGGGGATACGCAGTATTTT
CDR3: CASSLYGDTQYF

V: TRBV2
J: TRBJ1-3
size: -
D: -
DNA: TGTGCCAGCAGTGAATCTCCTTTTCGAGGAAACACCATATATTTT
CDR3: CASSESPFRGNTIYF

V: TRBV5-1
J: TRBJ2-3
size: few
D: -
DNA: TGCGCCAGCAGCTTGAACAGGGGAGGCCCGATTGGGGATACGCAGTATTTT
CDR3: CASSLNRGGPIGDTQYF

V: TRBV5-1
J: TRBJ1-2
size: once
D: -
DNA: TGCGCCAGCAGCGTGACCACACAGGGTCCCTATGGCTACACCTTC
CDR3: CASSVTTQGPYGYTF

V: TRBV5-8
J: TRBJ2-2
size: -
D: TRBD1
DNA: TGTGCCAGCAGCTCTAAGACAGGGGGCAACACCGGGGAGCTGTTTTTT
CDR3: CASSSKTGGNTGELFF

V: TRBV27
J: TRBJ1-1
size: -
D: TRBD1
DNA: TGTGCCACAGGGGGGGGGATGAACACTGAAGCTTTCTTT
CDR3: CATGGGMNTEAFF

V: TRBV11-2
J: TRBJ2-1
size: -
D: TRBD2
DNA: TGTGCCAGCAGCTTATTCGGTTTTAGCGGGTCTTGGGGAAACAATGAGCAGTTCTTC
CDR3: CASSLFGFSGSWGNNEQFF

V: TRBV5-4
J: TRBJ2-1
size: -
D: TRBD2
DNA: TGTGCCAGCAGCCGTCGACTAGCGGGAGACAATGAGCAGTTCTTC
CDR3: CASSRRLAGDNEQFF

V: TRBV4-3
J: TRBJ2-1
size: once
D: TRBD2
DNA: TGCGCCAGCAGCCAAGACCCTAGCGGCTACAATGAGCAGTTCTTC
CDR3: CASSQDPSGYNEQFF

V: TRBV6-6
J: TRBJ2-2
size: -
D: -
DNA: TGTGCCAGCAGCCCTAGGCAGGGGAGAATCACCGGGGAGCTGTTTTTT
CDR3: CASSPRQGRITGELFF

V: TRBV6-1
J: TRBJ2-7
size: -
D: TRBD1
DNA: TGTGCCAGCAGGGAGGACAGGTTGCGAACCTACGAGCAGTACTTC
CDR3: CASREDRLRTYEQYF

V: TRBV10-1
J: TRBJ2-3
size: few
D: -
DNA: TGCGCCAGCAGTGAGGGGGGTAGACGCACAGATACGCAGTATTTT
CDR3: CASSEGGRRTDTQYF

V: TRBV11-1
J: TRBJ2-1
size: few
D: TRBD1
DNA: TGTGCCAGCAGCTCCACAAGGACAGGGTCCTACAATGAGCAGTTCTTC
CDR3: CASSSTRTGSYNEQFF

V: TRBV15
J: TRBJ2-5
size: -
D: -
DNA: TGTGCCACCAGCAGGGATGGGTCAGGGCAAGAGACCCAGTACTTC
CDR3: CATSRDGSGQETQYF

V: TRBV7-9
J: TRBJ2-2
size: -
D: -
DNA: TGTGCCAGCAGCTTCCAGCGGACCAACACCGGGGAGCTGTTTTTT
CDR3: CASSFQRTNTGELFF

V: TRBV2
J: TRBJ2-7
size: -
D: TRBD2
DNA: TGTGCCAGCAGTAGAACCGGGACTAGCGTGAGCGAGCAGTACTTC
CDR3: CASSRTGTSVSEQYF

V: TRBV7-6
J: TRBJ1-1
size: -
D: -
DNA: TGTGCCAGCAGCTTACAGGGTCGGTACACTGAAGCTTTCTTT
CDR3: CASSLQGRYTEAFF

V: TRBV7-3
J: TRBJ2-5
size: once
D: -
DNA: TGTGCCAGCAGCTTCGGGACACAAGAGACCCAGTACTTC
CDR3: CASSFGTQETQYF

V: TRBV5-1
J: TRBJ1-2
size: -
D: TRBD1
DNA: TGCGCCAGCAGCCTACAATCGACAGGGGGCTATGGCTACACCTTC
CDR3: CASSLQSTGGYGYTF

V: TRBV4-1
J: TRBJ1-5
size: -
D: -
DNA: TGCGCCAGCAGCCAAGTGGAGGATCAGCCCCAGCATTTT
CDR3: CASSQVEDQPQHF

V: TRBV28
J: TRBJ1-4
size: once
D: -
DNA: TGTGCCAGCAGGGGGGTTAGCAGGGGTAATGAAAAACTGTTTTTT
CDR3: CASRGVSRGNEKLFF

V: TRBV5-1
J: TRBJ2-7
size: -
D: -
DNA: TGCGCCAGCAGCTTGGGATCCGTAGGGAGTAACGAGCAGTACTTC
CDR3: CASSLGSVGSNEQYF

V: TRBV5-6
J: TRBJ1-1
size: once
D: -
DNA: TGTGCCAGCAGCATTAGACAGGTTTGGGCGGCTTTCTTT
CDR3: CASSIRQVWAAFF

V: TRBV11-2
J: TRBJ1-2
size: -
D: -
DNA: TGTGCCAGCTCTCCGCAGGCCCGCTATGGCTACACCTTC
CDR3: CASSPQARYGYTF

V: TRBV2
J: TRBJ2-1
size: -
D: -
DNA: TGTGCCAGCAGTGACAGTGCCACCAGGGGGTTCTTC
CDR3: CASSDSATRGFF

V: TRBV5-1
J: TRBJ2-2
size: -
D: TRBD2
DNA: TGCGCCAGCAGCTACACTAGCGGACTTAACACCGGGGAGCTGTTTTTT
CDR3: CASSYTSGLNTGELFF

V: TRBV6-1
J: TRBJ1-5
size: -
D: -
DNA: TGTGCCAGCAATTTGGGGGGACCGGGACAGCCCCAGCATTTT
CDR3: CASNLGGPGQPQHF

V: TRBV18
J: TRBJ1-5
size: few
D: TRBD1
DNA: TGTGCCAGCTCACCAACTACAGGGGGCGGTCAGCCCCAGCATTTT
CDR3: CASSPTTGGGQPQHF

V: TRBV25-1
J: TRBJ2-4
size: -
D: TRBD1
DNA: TGTGCCAGCAGTGCGACAGGGGCCAAAAACATTCAGTACTTC
CDR3: CASSATGAKNIQYF

V: TRBV18
J: TRBJ1-1
size: -
D: -
DNA: TGTGCCAGCTCACCACCAGGCGGTGAAGCTTTCTTT
CDR3: CASSPPGGEAFF

V: TRBV6-5
J: TRBJ1-3
size: -
D: -
DNA: TGTGCCAGCAGTTACTCCGGGGCGGGGAATGGAAACACCATATATTTT
CDR3: CASSYSGAGNGNTIYF

V: TRBV10-3
J: TRBJ2-3
size: -
D: TRBD2
DNA: TGTGCCATCCGCGGACTAGCGGGGGCCCAACGAGATACGCAGTATTTT
CDR3: CAIRGLAGAQRDTQYF

V: TRBV5-1
J: TRBJ1-1
size: few
D: -
DNA: TGCGCCAGCAGCGGGGGACTCCCGCCTCAGGAGACTGAAGCTTTCTTT
CDR3: CASSGGLPPQETEAFF

V: TRBV7-9
J: TRBJ2-1
size: -
D: TRBD2
DNA: TGTGCCATCCCGGGACTAGCGGGAGTTTGGAATGAGCAGTTCTTC
CDR3: CAIPGLAGVWNEQFF

V: TRBV7-3
J: TRBJ2-2
size: -
D: -
DNA: TGTGCCAGCAGCTCTTCGAACACCGGGGAGCTGTTTTTT
CDR3: CASSSSNTGELFF

V: TRBV15
J: TRBJ2-1
size: once
D: -
DNA: TGTGCCACCAGCAGAGTAGGGCCAGGGGGGTACAATGAGCAGTTCTTC
CDR3: CATSRVGPGGYNEQFF

V: TRBV6-1
J: TRBJ2-6
size: -
D: -
DNA: TGTGCCAGCACCCCCCAACCTGGGGCCAACGTCCTGACTTTC
CDR3: CASTPQPGANVLTF

V: TRBV15
J: TRBJ1-2
size: -
D: TRBD1
DNA: TGTGCCACCACCGCGGACAGGGCCTATGGCTACACCTTC
CDR3: CATTADRAYGYTF

V: TRBV7-3
J: TRBJ2-1
size: once
D: -
DNA: TGTGCCAGCAGCTTAGGCCTGTCATCCTACAATGAGCAGTTCTTC
CDR3: CASSLGLSSYNEQFF

V: TRBV12-5
J: TRBJ1-1
size: medium-sized
D: -
DNA: TGTGCTAGTGGCCGCTGGCCCCCAGGGCCAAACACTGAAGCTTTCTTT
CDR3: CASGRWPPGPNTEAFF

V: TRBV19
J: TRBJ1-4
size: -
D: TRBD1
DNA: TGTGCCTGCAGCGACAGGGGCACTAATGAAAAACTGTTTTTT
CDR3: CACSDRGTNEKLFF

V: TRBV19
J: TRBJ2-2
size: -
D: -
DNA: TGTGCCAGTAGTATAGTGGCAGGGGGGGCCGGGGAGCTGTTTTTT
CDR3: CASSIVAGGAGELFF